The clone carrying this T cell receptor (beta chain) was counted once. How the authors handled the data: It was from reference gene primer amplification that nucleated cell counts were estimated. TCRdb's copy holds only in-frame clones and misses some; the assay was immunoSEQ multiplex PCR. V, J and clone size are those of that table, while D and trimming were read from the DNA. The profile shows 180,000 or so clones, around 86% of them singletons. CDR1 and CDR2 (germline): MDHEN, SYDVKM. After removal of 5 bases from V and 0 bases from J, the junction contained 10 bases not matched to a gene. CDR3 size: 18 residues. This sample was included in a study of blood T cell repertoires in COVID-19. Study in general: The United States, Italy and Spain provided the acute and convalescent COVID-19 samples.

Sequenced input: peripheral blood. The V call is TRBV28, the J call TRBJ2-6, with TRBD2 identical over 7 bases. This receptor was obtained from a man between 18 and 29 years old with acute or convalescent COVID-19. The CDR3 nucleotides are TGTGCCAGCAGTCGGGGACTACCCAGAACCTCTGGGGCCAACGTCCTGACTTTC. Protein product: CASSRGLPRTSGANVLTF.